The 27 T cell receptor beta chains listed next were all sequenced from one sample in a study of T cell responses to AZD1222 COVID-19 vaccine. Sequencing used immunoSEQ multiplex PCR; TCRdb keeps in-frame clones, though not all of them. Among 150,000 to 180,000 clones listed, roughly 90% were seen once. Specimen: peripheral blood, collected on day 0 of AZD1222 vaccination. The receptor set was obtained from an adult in good health.

This chain connects TRBV6-5 to TRBJ2-5; 11 bases match TRBD2. CDR3 length: 15 amino acids. The V and J ends lost 7 bases and 3 bases, in that order; junction bases with no gene match: 7. The germline V gene has CDR1 MNHEY and CDR2 SVGAGI. The CDR3 sequence: CASTALAGGEETQYF. In DNA form, the CDR3 reads TGTGCCAGCACCGCTCTAGCGGGGGGCGAAGAGACCCAGTACTTC.

CDR3 DNA: TGTGCCAGCAGATCCCGGGCTACCGGGGAGCTGTTTTTT. Translated, it gives CASRSRATGELFF. V is TRBV6-5 and J is TRBJ2-2, with D unclear. Germline loops: CDR1 MNHEY, CDR2 SVGAGI. V was trimmed by 6 bases and J by 5 bases, leaving 10 bases between them. This CDR3 has 13 residues.

This chain uses TRBV15 with TRBJ1-3; weak D call: TRBD1 (6 bases). The germline V gene has CDR1 LNHNV and CDR2 YYDKDF (reference sequence). V was cut by 4 bases and J by 4 bases, with 11 bases left in between. The CDR3 is made up of 14 amino acids. The CDR3 region is CATSNPGVGNTIYF. The CDR3 DNA reads TGTGCCACCAGCAATCCAGGGGTAGGAAACACCATATATTTT.

This chain connects TRBV5-1 to TRBJ1-2, with D unclear. CDR1 is SGHRS and CDR2 is YFSETQ in the germline V gene. The CDR3 sequence is 12 residues long. The ends were cut back, 0 bases at V and 8 bases at J, with 8 bases in the middle. As DNA, the CDR3 is TGCGCCAGCAGCTTGGGGGAAGAGGGCTACACCTTC. Amino acid sequence: CASSLGEEGYTF.

The rearrangement joins TRBV15 to TRBJ1-5; D uncertain. V lost 0 bases and J 4 bases, leaving 13 bases between the germline ends. Germline V gene sequence: CDR1 LNHNV, CDR2 YYDKDF (reference sequence). The CDR3 runs to 16 residues. CDR3 DNA sequence: TGTGCCACCAGCAGAGATCTCACAGACCGAAATCAGCCCCAGCATTTT. Its protein is CATSRDLTDRNQPQHF.

With respect to this clone: At one of its ends the junction is not consistent with the germline gene, which may arise from a read error. The chain links TRBV7-7 to TRBJ1-5; D ambiguous. Germline CDR1 is SSHAT and CDR2 is FNYEAQ (reference sequence). There are 15 residues in the CDR3. In DNA form, the CDR3 reads TGTGCTAGCAGCTTTAGGGTCTCTTCGAATCAGCCCCAGCATTTT. Residues: CASSFRVSSNQPQHF.

V is TRBV27 and J is TRBJ1-1; D gene uncertain. The CDR3 extends over 14 amino acids. Germline CDR1 and CDR2: MNHEY and SMNVEV (reference sequence). The V and J ends lost 3 bases and 2 bases respectively, with 10 bases between them. This chain's CDR3 is CASSFATANTEAFF. The CDR3 nucleotides read TGTGCCAGCAGTTTTGCCACTGCAAACACTGAAGCTTTCTTT.

V is TRBV5-1 and J is TRBJ1-2; D is undetermined. V lost 5 bases to trimming and J lost 3 bases, with 11 bases between them. Germline V CDR1 and CDR2: SGHRS, YFSETQ. This CDR3 has 13 amino acids. The CDR3 region is CASRITEDYGYTF. As DNA, the CDR3 is TGCGCCAGCAGAATAACAGAGGACTATGGCTACACCTTC.

This clone was recorded only once. This chain uses TRBV6-5 with TRBJ1-5; 7 nucleotides agree with TRBD1. The germline gives CDR1 MNHEY, CDR2 SVGAGI. V was clipped by 1 base and J by 1 base; unmatched bases: 4. This CDR3 has 16 amino acids. DNA for the CDR3: TGTGCCAGCAGTTACTGGGAACAGGGGAGCAATCAGCCCCAGCATTTT. This translates into CASSYWEQGSNQPQHF.

This clone was found a few times. The rearrangement links TRBV28 to TRBJ1-6; D remains unclear. CDR1 and CDR2 (germline): MDHEN, SYDVKM. The CDR3 spans 12 residues. V was clipped by 7 bases and J by 7 bases, with 8 bases between them. DNA for the CDR3: TGTGCCAGCACGAAAAGAAATTCACCCCTCCACTTT. This gives the protein CASTKRNSPLHF.

This chain joins TRBV2 and TRBJ2-5; D is unclear. The germline gives CDR1 SNHLY, CDR2 FYNNEI. This CDR3 region has 15 residues. V was trimmed by 3 bases and J by 5 bases, leaving 16 bases between them. The CDR3 protein is CASSEGESLGETQYF. The CDR3 DNA reads as TGTGCCAGCAGTGAGGGCGAGTCGTTAGGGGAGACCCAGTACTTC.

The chain carries TRBV20-1 and TRBJ2-7, with D possibly matching TRBD1 (5 bases). CDR3 size: 13 residues. The germline V gene encodes CDR1 DFQATT and CDR2 SNEGSKA (reference sequence). The ends were cut back, 3 bases at V and 5 bases at J, with 14 bases in the middle. The DNA of the CDR3 is TGCAGTGCTAGTTGGGCAGGGTCTGACGAGCAGTACTTC. Translation: CSASWAGSDEQYF.

The chain recombines TRBV2 with TRBJ1-1, with TRBD1 identical over 7 bases. Trimming at V came to 1 base and at J to 5 bases, leaving 7 bases not matched to a gene. The CDR3 totals 15 residues. Germline values: CDR1 SNHLY, CDR2 FYNNEI. The CDR3 nucleotides read TGTGCCAGCAGTGAAGACAGGGGAAGAGGTACTGAAGCTTTCTTT. Its protein product is CASSEDRGRGTEAFF.

The gene calls are TRBV5-1 and TRBJ2-3; TRBD2 matches 16 bases. The CDR3 sequence is 16 residues long. V gave up 5 bases and J gave up 3 bases; unmatched junction bases: 3. From germline, CDR1 is SGHRS and CDR2 YFSETQ. DNA of the CDR3: TGCGCCAGCAGGGGACTAGCGGGGGGGCCAACAGATACGCAGTATTTT. Translation: CASRGLAGGPTDTQYF.

J is TRBJ2-3 and V is TRBV12-5, with D perhaps TRBD1 (5 bases). The CDR3 has 14 amino acids. Trimming removed 1 base at V and 1 base at J, with 6 bases between. Per germline, CDR1 LGHNT and CDR2 FRNRAP. CDR3 residues: CASGLGQRTDTQYF. In DNA, the CDR3 is TGTGCTAGTGGTTTGGGACAGCGCACAGATACGCAGTATTTT. Filled out from reference TRBV12-5 and TRBJ2-3, the complete variable domain reads DARVTQTPRHKVTEMGQEVTMRCQPILGHNTVFWYRQTMMQGLELLAYFRNRAPLDDSGMPKDRFSAEMPDATLATLKIQPSEPRDSAVYFCASGLGQRTDTQYFGPGTRLTVL.

V usage is TRBV6-1 and J usage is TRBJ1-5; 8 nucleotides line up with TRBD1. Germline V gene sequence: CDR1 MNHNS, CDR2 SASEGT. The CDR3 length is 15 residues. J was trimmed by 2 bases and V by 0 bases; bases with no gene match: 0. The CDR3, as DNA: TGTGCCAGCAGTGAAGCGACAGGGGGCAATCAGCCCCAGCATTTT. It translates to CASSEATGGNQPQHF.

This clone was picked up a small number of times. The chain carries TRBV6-1 and TRBJ1-5; D is undetermined. The germline V gene has CDR1 MNHNS and CDR2 SASEGT. Trimming shortened V by 3 bases and J by 4 bases, and 16 bases separated the two germline ends. The CDR3 loop spans 16 amino acids. CDR3 residues: CASSDLSKGTNQPQHF. In DNA, the CDR3 is TGTGCCAGCAGTGATTTGTCCAAAGGCACGAATCAGCCCCAGCATTTT.

The V gene is TRBV7-2, the J gene TRBJ1-2; 10 nucleotides match TRBD1. V lost 5 bases and J lost 5; bases outside the gene matches: 5. In germline, CDR1 is SGHTA, CDR2 FQGNSA. The length of the CDR3 is 14 residues. Here the CDR3 reads CASSPGQGEYGYTF. The DNA for the CDR3 is TGTGCCAGCAGCCCCGGACAGGGGGAGTATGGCTACACCTTC.

The chain uses TRBV28 and TRBJ2-2; 8 bases line up with TRBD1. This CDR3 is 13 amino acids long. With 6 bases clipped from V and 6 bases from J, the junction kept 3 bases outside the gene matches. Germline CDR1 is MDHEN and CDR2 is SYDVKM. The chain's CDR3 is CASRSQGAGELFF. CDR3 bases: TGTGCCAGCAGATCACAGGGGGCCGGGGAGCTGTTTTTT.

The chain has TRBV11-2 and TRBJ1-5, with D unclear. Germline CDR1 and CDR2: SGHAT and FQNNGV. Trimming took off 5 bases at V and 2 bases at J, with 10 bases between the two ends. The CDR3 is 14 amino acids. The CDR3 region is CASSAGNGNQPQHF. Written as DNA, the CDR3 is TGTGCCAGCAGCGCGGGGAATGGCAATCAGCCCCAGCATTTT.

The V gene is TRBV11-3, the J gene TRBJ1-1; D call uncertain. Germline V gene data show CDR1 as SGHNT and CDR2 as YENEEA. This CDR3 has 12 residues. Trimming shortened V by 3 bases and J by 1 base, and 3 bases separated the two germline ends. The CDR3 region has the DNA TGTGCCAGCAGCTTTGGGAACACTGAAGCTTTCTTT. It encodes CASSFGNTEAFF.

This clone was counted once. The gene calls are TRBV10-3 and TRBJ2-3, with TRBD1 matching 8 bases. Per the germline V gene, CDR1 is ENHRY and CDR2 is SYGVKD. The CDR3 contains 14 residues. The trim removed 6 bases at V and 5 bases at J, leaving 7 bases unmatched. Here the CDR3 DNA reads TGTGCCATCAGACATTCGACAGGGGAAGATACGCAGTATTTT. Translated: CAIRHSTGEDTQYF.

In DNA form, the CDR3 reads TGTGCCACCAGCAGAGATCCAGGGACCAGCTATGGCTACACCTTC. It yields the protein CATSRDPGTSYGYTF. The chain combines TRBV15 with TRBJ1-2; D perhaps matches TRBD1 (5 bases). Germline V CDR1 and CDR2: LNHNV, YYDKDF (reference sequence). CDR3 length equals 15 residues. The V end was cut by 0 bases, the J end by 4 bases, with 12 bases between.

The chain has TRBV5-5 and TRBJ1-2; 7 bases map to TRBD1. This CDR3 spans 14 amino acids. In germline, CDR1 is SGHKS, CDR2 YYEKEE (reference sequence). The J segment lost 2 bases and the V segment lost 0 bases, leaving 1 base of the junction unmatched. CDR3 nucleotide sequence: TGTGCCAGCAGCTTGGGACAGGGAAACTATGGCTACACCTTC. Translation: CASSLGQGNYGYTF.

The V call is TRBV7-2, the J call TRBJ1-5; D uncertain. The germline V gene has CDR1 SGHTA and CDR2 FQGNSA. The CDR3 contains 14 residues. V lost 1 base and J 1 base, leaving 5 bases between the germline ends. Written as DNA, the CDR3 is TGTGCCAGCAGCTTAGGCCCAAGCAATCAGCCCCAGCATTTT. Its protein is CASSLGPSNQPQHF.

Concerning this clone itself: Other DNA sequences in the sample encode the same CDR3. The V call is TRBV4-3, the J call TRBJ1-3; D gene ambiguous. The CDR3 is 15 residues long. The germline V gene encodes CDR1 LGHNA and CDR2 YSLEER. Trimming removed 3 bases from V and 0 bases from J, with 9 bases in between. The CDR3 DNA reads TGCGCCAGCAGCCAGACCAGAGGCTCTGGAAACACCATATATTTT. It specifies CASSQTRGSGNTIYF.

This chain joins TRBV7-2 and TRBJ1-3; D is possibly TRBD1 (5 bases). The CDR3 has 15 residues. The germline V gene has CDR1 SGHTA and CDR2 FQGNSA. The germline V and J ends were trimmed by 0 bases and 4 bases, with 10 bases remaining between them. The CDR3 loop reads CASSLATGPGNTIYF. The CDR3, as DNA: TGTGCCAGCAGCTTAGCCACGGGGCCAGGAAACACCATATATTTT.